This T cell receptor (beta chain) was identified in a study of shared clonotypes between healthy human individuals. Study background: Per-donor plates numbered three CD4 naive, three CD4 memory, two CD8 naive and one CD8 memory.

Details on this clone: Its antigen is undetermined.

Deep-level settings were used for running the assay. The sorted-subset replicate PCRs were given roughly 190 ng DNA, which is 30,000 or so T cell genomes. This table comes from immunoSEQ multiplex PCR, and its TCRdb copy is limited to in-frame clones, with some not included. The sample records roughly 1,800,000 clones, just under 95% being singletons. The study's findings and limits: Only blood was sampled, and tissue TCR repertoires likely differ from blood ones.

Positive CCR7 selection of CD45RO-negative cells yielded the naive CD8 cells, and terminally differentiated effector memory CD45RA+ cells were excluded. The CDR3 contains 10 residues. Trimming took 2 bases from V and 12 from J, leaving 11 bases between them. CDR1 and CDR2 from the germline V gene are DFQATT and SNEGSKA (reference sequence). The sample taken for sequencing was naive CD8+ T cells sorted from blood. The chain couples TRBV20-1 to TRBJ2-7; tentative D call: TRBD2 (5 bases). The TCR originated in a man younger than 35 in good health. The CDR3: CSARTEGRYF. CDR3 bases: TGCAGTGCTAGAACAGAGGGTCGGTACTTC.